The 28 T cell receptor beta chains reported below all come from one sample, sequenced in a study of T-cell reconstitution after alpha-beta-depleted transplantation in children. TCRbeta library preparation incorporated unique molecular identifiers. MiXCR, applied by TCRdb to the PCR reads, yields one record per CDR3 protein. This sample has about 370,000 distinct CDR3 sequences, with just over 20% found just once. The specimen was PBMCs from the stem cell graft donor, collected from the stem cell graft. These receptors all stem from a human donor who donated a stem cell graft to a child with acute myeloid leukemia.

The CDR3 here is CASSLRGRPNTGELFF. Here the CDR3 DNA reads TGTGCCAGCAGCTTACGAGGCAGGCCGAACACCGGGGAGCTGTTTTTT. The chain is built from TRBV7-9 and TRBJ2-2; D is ambiguous. Germline CDR1 SEHNR, CDR2 FQNEAQ (reference sequence). V was trimmed by 2 bases and J by 0 bases, leaving 10 bases between them. This CDR3 spans 16 amino acids.

This clonotype has just a few counts. The chain joins TRBV29-1 to TRBJ2-1; no clear D. Trimming shortened V by 4 bases and J by 7 bases, and 14 bases separated the two germline ends. This CDR3 spans 13 amino acids. Germline V gene data show CDR1 as SQVTM and CDR2 as ANQGSEA. CDR3 residues: CSVVLPMVNEQFF. The CDR3 DNA sequence: TGCAGCGTTGTGCTCCCTATGGTGAATGAGCAGTTCTTC.

This clonotype was seen a few times. The V and J genes are TRBV28 and TRBJ2-5; possible D gene TRBD1, 5 bases. Between the trimmed V and J ends, which lost 6 bases and 5 bases, there was a span of 19 bases. In germline, CDR1 is MDHEN, CDR2 SYDVKM. This CDR3 region has 15 residues. The CDR3 loop is CASSWATVKGETQYF. CDR3 DNA: TGTGCCAGCAGCTGGGCGACAGTAAAAGGGGAGACCCAGTACTTC.

The chain links TRBV2 to TRBJ2-3; 7 bases line up with TRBD1. The CDR3 is 13 amino acids. CDR1 SNHLY and CDR2 FYNNEI come from the germline V gene. After removal of 7 bases from V and 2 bases from J, the junction contained 3 bases not matched to a gene. CDR3 loop: CASKQGFTDTQYF. Written as DNA, the CDR3 is TGTGCCAGCAAACAGGGGTTCACAGATACGCAGTATTTT.

This clonotype was picked up many times. The chain combines TRBV20-1 with TRBJ2-5, with 7 bases lining up with TRBD2. Germline V gene lookup returns CDR1 DFQATT and CDR2 SNEGSKA (reference sequence). After removal of 6 bases from V and 3 bases from J, the junction contained 13 bases not matched to a gene. The CDR3 has 15 amino acids. The chain's CDR3 is CSATTTPGGKETQYF. The CDR3 DNA reads as TGCAGTGCCACCACTACGCCGGGGGGTAAAGAGACCCAGTACTTC.

This clonotype was seen at least ten times. The gene calls are TRBV29-1 and TRBJ2-1, with D perhaps TRBD1 (6 bases). Trimming cost V 2 bases and J 8 bases, with 7 bases left between them. CDR3 length: 11 residues. Germline V gene lookup returns CDR1 SQVTM and CDR2 ANQGSEA. CDR3 protein: CSVERGYEQFF. The CDR3, as DNA: TGCAGCGTTGAAAGGGGGTATGAGCAGTTCTTC.

The V call is TRBV6-5, the J call TRBJ2-5, with 7 bases that match TRBD1. This CDR3 spans 14 amino acids. The germline gives CDR1 MNHEY, CDR2 SVGAGI. After removal of 2 bases from V and 4 bases from J, the junction contained 4 bases not matched to a gene. CDR3 protein: CASSYIGQVETQYF. The CDR3 DNA reads TGTGCCAGCAGTTACATAGGACAGGTAGAGACCCAGTACTTC.

This clonotype was counted between two and nine times. The chain links TRBV27 to TRBJ2-3; no clear D. V gave up 3 bases and J gave up 4 bases, with 14 bases separating them. From germline, CDR1 is MNHEY and CDR2 SMNVEV (reference sequence). CDR3 length equals 15 residues. The CDR3 reads CASSLGQGRPDTQYF. The CDR3 bases are TGTGCCAGCAGTTTGGGCCAAGGGCGCCCAGATACGCAGTATTTT.

The chain employs TRBV12-3 or TRBV12-4 and TRBJ2-3; TRBD2 matches 10 bases. J gave up 1 base and V 6 bases, and 4 bases lay outside the gene matches. The CDR3 is 15 amino acids. This CDR3 is CASRLAGTRTDTQYF. The DNA for the CDR3 is TGTGCCAGCAGACTAGCGGGGACCCGCACAGATACGCAGTATTTT.

The chain joins TRBV5-1 to TRBJ2-1, with a tentative D call TRBD1 (5 bases). Germline CDR1 SGHRS, CDR2 YFSETQ. CDR3 length: 15 amino acids. Trimming cost V 2 bases and J 0 bases, with 9 bases left between them. The CDR3 DNA follows: TGCGCCAGCAGCTTTGATCAGGGCTCCTACAATGAGCAGTTCTTC. This codes for CASSFDQGSYNEQFF. Complete variable domain (other parts from reference TRBV5-1 and TRBJ2-1): KAGVTQTPRYLIKTRGQQVTLSCSPISGHRSVSWYQQTPGQGLQFLFEYFSETQRNKGNFPGRFSGRQFSNSRSEMNVSTLELGDSALYLCASSFDQGSYNEQFFGPGTRLTVL.

The CDR3 DNA reads as TGCAGTGCTCCGCGACAGGGGAACACCGGGGAGCTGTTTTTT. This translates into CSAPRQGNTGELFF. The chain combines TRBV20-1 with TRBJ2-2; 7 nucleotides agree with TRBD1. The CDR3 consists of 14 residues. Trimming took 5 bases from V and 1 from J; bases not matched to a gene: 4. Germline V lookup: CDR1 DFQATT, CDR2 SNEGSKA (reference sequence).

This sequence joins TRBV29-1 and TRBJ2-5; 10 positions match TRBD2. The CDR3 is made up of 16 amino acids. V lost 3 bases, J lost 4 bases, and 11 bases stayed unmatched. Per the germline V gene, CDR1 is SQVTM and CDR2 is ANQGSEA. CDR3 nucleotides: TGCAGCGTTGAGGTTCTAGCGGGAGAGGTAGCAGAGACCCAGTACTTC. It yields the protein CSVEVLAGEVAETQYF. Looking up the rest from reference TRBV29-1 and TRBJ2-5 gives the full variable domain: SAVISQKPSRDICQRGTSLTIQCQVDSQVTMMFWYRQQPGQSLTLIATANQGSEATYESGFVIDKFPISRPNLTFSTLTVSNMSPEDSSIYLCSVEVLAGEVAETQYFGPGTRLLVL.

In its sample, this clonotype was seen many times. The V call is TRBV20-1, the J call TRBJ2-3, with 12 bases matching TRBD2. Germline V CDR1 and CDR2: DFQATT, SNEGSKA (reference sequence). Trimming at V came to 4 bases and at J to 4 bases, leaving 6 bases not matched to a gene. The CDR3 is 15 amino acids. This CDR3 reads CSAILAGGLPDTQYF. In nucleotides, the CDR3 is TGCAGTGCTATACTAGCGGGAGGCTTGCCAGATACGCAGTATTTT.

The chain has TRBV12-3 or TRBV12-4 and TRBJ2-3, with TRBD2 matching 7 bases. The CDR3 spans 12 residues. The V and J ends lost 8 bases and 2 bases, in that order; junction bases with no gene match: 1. The CDR3 loop reads CASGGDTDTQYF. In DNA, the CDR3 is TGTGCCAGCGGGGGGGACACAGATACGCAGTATTTT.

The J gene is TRBJ2-7, the V gene TRBV6-1; TRBD1 matches 8 bases. V shed 6 bases, J shed 4 bases, and the junction held 8 bases outside the gene matches. This CDR3 region has 14 residues. CDR1 is MNHNS, CDR2 SASEGT, per germline. The CDR3 bases are TGTGCCAGCAGCCCATACAGGGGGTATTACGAGCAGTACTTC. Translated, it gives CASSPYRGYYEQYF.

The chain links TRBV28 to TRBJ2-2; D perhaps matches TRBD2 (5 bases). This CDR3 has 15 amino acids. Germline assignment: CDR1 MDHEN and CDR2 SYDVKM. The V end was cut by 3 bases, the J end by 7 bases, with 15 bases between. The CDR3 loop reads CASSLLLVSIGELFF. CDR3 nucleotide sequence: TGTGCCAGCAGTTTGTTACTAGTTTCCATCGGGGAGCTGTTTTTT.

The chain joins TRBV4-2 to TRBJ2-3, with D unclear. This CDR3 spans 16 amino acids. Germline V gives CDR1 LGHNA, CDR2 YNFKEQ. V dropped 0 bases and J dropped 2 bases, with 12 bases sitting between them. For the CDR3, the DNA is TGTGCCAGCAGCCAAGAAGGTACAGCCAACACAGATACGCAGTATTTT. This encodes CASSQEGTANTDTQYF.

This clonotype showed up many times. In DNA, the CDR3 is TGCAGTGCTAGGGCTACTTCCGGGACTCCTTACACAGATACGCAGTATTTT. Its protein product is CSARATSGTPYTDTQYF. The rearrangement joins TRBV20-1 to TRBJ2-3, with D perhaps matching TRBD2 (6 bases). This CDR3 comprises 17 residues. V was shortened by 3 bases and J by 2 bases, with 21 bases between the two germline ends. CDR1 and CDR2 from the germline V gene are DFQATT and SNEGSKA (reference sequence).

A few counts support this clonotype. The chain combines TRBV7-6 with TRBJ2-1; TRBD2 agrees at 8 bases. The CDR3 consists of 17 residues. Losses at the gene ends were 1 base for V and 2 bases for J; bases not matched to a gene: 7. Germline lookup yields CDR1 SGHVS and CDR2 FNYEAQ. In DNA form, the CDR3 reads TGTGCCAGCAGCTTAGATAGCGGGAAAGCCCCCTACAATGAGCAGTTCTTC. It yields the protein CASSLDSGKAPYNEQFF.

The chain joins TRBV4-2 to TRBJ1-3; no reliable D call. Germline lookup yields CDR1 LGHNA and CDR2 YNFKEQ. V was pared by 0 bases and J by 0 bases, with 12 bases between. The CDR3 spans 17 residues. The CDR3 coding sequence is TGTGCCAGCAGCCAAGATCCCAGGCCTAGCTCTGGAAACACCATATATTTT. This codes for CASSQDPRPSSGNTIYF.

The chain couples TRBV24-1 to TRBJ1-5; D remains ambiguous. CDR3 length equals 13 residues. The germline CDR1 and CDR2 sequences are KGHDR and SFDVKD. V shed 2 bases and J shed 7 bases, with 8 bases lying between them. CDR3 coding DNA: TGTGCCACCAGTGATTCTGTGGGGCAGCCCCAGCATTTT. This encodes CATSDSVGQPQHF.

The rearrangement joins TRBV24-1 to TRBJ2-3, with 15 bases aligning to TRBD2. The CDR3 sequence is 18 residues long. Germline V gene sequence: CDR1 KGHDR, CDR2 SFDVKD. Losses at the gene ends were 3 bases for V and 7 bases for J; bases not matched to a gene: 10. The CDR3 region has the DNA TGTGCCACCAGTGATACCGGGACTAGCGGGAGGAGGTACCATACGCAGTATTTT. It codes for CATSDTGTSGRRYHTQYF.

CDR3 sequence: CSASPRGGNEQFF. CDR3 in DNA: TGCAGTGCTAGTCCCAGGGGGGGCAATGAGCAGTTCTTC. V is TRBV20-1 and J is TRBJ2-1, with D perhaps matching TRBD1 or TRBD2 (7 bases each). Germline V gives CDR1 DFQATT, CDR2 SNEGSKA (reference sequence). The CDR3 totals 13 residues. Deletions cut 3 bases from V and 6 bases from J, with 12 bases between.

In DNA form, the CDR3 reads TGCGCCAGCAGTGAGTCGAAATTAGCGGGATATAACACAGATACGCAGTATTTT. This translates into CASSESKLAGYNTDTQYF. The chain has TRBV10-2 and TRBJ2-3; 8 nucleotides agree with TRBD2. Losses at the gene ends were 0 bases for V and 2 bases for J; bases not matched to a gene: 10. Germline V gives CDR1 WSHSY, CDR2 SAAADI. The CDR3 sequence is 18 residues long.

This clonotype has just a few counts. The J gene is TRBJ2-1, the V gene TRBV12-3 or TRBV12-4; D not certain. The CDR3 sequence is 13 residues long. V lost 5 bases to trimming and J lost 4 bases, with 9 bases between them. The CDR3 region has the DNA TGTGCCAGCAGTCCCCATTTATACAATGAGCAGTTCTTC. Encoded protein: CASSPHLYNEQFF.

The count of this clonotype is one. CDR3 protein: CATSESGVYNEQFF. CDR3 sequence (DNA): TGTGCCACCAGTGAGTCGGGAGTTTACAATGAGCAGTTCTTC. This chain joins TRBV24-1 and TRBJ2-1; perhaps TRBD2 as D (6 bases). Between the trimmed V and J ends, which lost 4 bases and 4 bases, there was a span of 10 bases. This CDR3 is 14 amino acids long. Germline V gene sequence: CDR1 KGHDR, CDR2 SFDVKD.

The table lists this clonotype with many counts. The rearrangement joins TRBV27 to TRBJ1-6; a possible D gene is TRBD1 (6 bases). V was shortened by 5 bases and J by 6 bases, with 17 bases between the two germline ends. Germline CDR1 reads MNHEY; CDR2 reads SMNVEV (reference sequence). This CDR3 is 16 amino acids long. The CDR3 coding sequence is TGTGCCAGCAGTCCACGGACCGTCAGGGGTAATTCACCCCTCCACTTT. Encoded protein: CASSPRTVRGNSPLHF.

The CDR3 loop is CASSSPQGDPWGETQYF. In DNA form, the CDR3 reads TGTGCCAGCAGTTCCCCCCAGGGGGACCCCTGGGGGGAGACCCAGTACTTC. The chain has TRBV12-3 or TRBV12-4 and TRBJ2-5; 7 bases are shared with TRBD1. V trimming: 4 bases; J trimming: 5 bases; junction bases outside the gene matches: 16. The CDR3 sequence is 17 residues long.